This T cell receptor (beta chain) is drawn from a study of regulatory T cells in long-lasting Graves disease. Documented time point: persistent/refractory GD, antithyroid drugs over 5 years with positive TRAb. PBMC-derived RNA was used for the TCR library. The CDR3 sequence is 16 residues long. The V end lost 3 bases, the J end lost 2 bases, and 14 bases lay between the germline ends. Germline V gene data show CDR1 as SGHRS and CDR2 as YFSETQ. In building TCR beta libraries, iRepertoire HTBI primers were used together with Arm-PCR of CDR3 regions. TCRdb reanalysed the multiplex PCR reads using MiXCR and keeps one entry per CDR3 protein. The sample holds 300,000 to 350,000 distinct CDR3 sequences, roughly a fifth seen once. Notes on the study in general: Not thyroid tissue but only peripheral blood was studied.

This clonotype was counted at least ten times. Its antigen is still unknown. The sample consisted of peripheral blood mononuclear cells (PBMCs), taken when the disease was refractory, from a patient treated with antithyroid drugs. The receptor was derived from a female donor with Graves disease. The chain links TRBV5-1 to TRBJ1-4, with a weak D call TRBD1 (5 bases). This CDR3 reads CASSSRPGRTNEKLFF. The CDR3 DNA reads as TGCGCCAGCAGCTCGCGACCAGGGCGGACTAATGAAAAACTGTTTTTT.